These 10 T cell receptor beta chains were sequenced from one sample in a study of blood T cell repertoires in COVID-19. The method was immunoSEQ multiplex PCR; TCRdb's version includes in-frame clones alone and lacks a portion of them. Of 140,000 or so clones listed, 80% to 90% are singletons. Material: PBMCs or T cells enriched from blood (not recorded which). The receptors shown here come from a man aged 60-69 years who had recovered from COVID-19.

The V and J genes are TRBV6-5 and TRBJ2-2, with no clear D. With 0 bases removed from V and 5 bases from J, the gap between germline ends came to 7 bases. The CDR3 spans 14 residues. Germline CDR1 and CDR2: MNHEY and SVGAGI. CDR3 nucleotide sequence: TGTGCCAGCAGTTACTCGCAAACTACCGGGGAGCTGTTTTTT. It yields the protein CASSYSQTTGELFF.

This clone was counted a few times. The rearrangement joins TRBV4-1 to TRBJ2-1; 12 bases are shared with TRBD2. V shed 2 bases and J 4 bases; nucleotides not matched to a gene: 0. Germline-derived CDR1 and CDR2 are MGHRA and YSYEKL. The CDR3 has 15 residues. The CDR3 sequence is CASSQLAGGYNEQFF. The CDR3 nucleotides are TGCGCCAGCAGCCAACTAGCGGGGGGGTACAATGAGCAGTTCTTC.

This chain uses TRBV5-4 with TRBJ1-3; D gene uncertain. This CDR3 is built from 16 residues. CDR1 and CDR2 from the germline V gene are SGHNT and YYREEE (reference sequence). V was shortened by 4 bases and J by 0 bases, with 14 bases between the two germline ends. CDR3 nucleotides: TGTGCCAGCAGCCGCGGTGAACCGAGCTCTGGAAACACCATATATTTT. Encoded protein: CASSRGEPSSGNTIYF.

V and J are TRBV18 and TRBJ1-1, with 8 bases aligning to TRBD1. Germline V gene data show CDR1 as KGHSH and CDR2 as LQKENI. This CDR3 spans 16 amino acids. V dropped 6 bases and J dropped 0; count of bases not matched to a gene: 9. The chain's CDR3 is CASSPSGQGLNTEAFF. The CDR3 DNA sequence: TGTGCCAGCTCCCCTTCCGGACAGGGCCTGAACACTGAAGCTTTCTTT.

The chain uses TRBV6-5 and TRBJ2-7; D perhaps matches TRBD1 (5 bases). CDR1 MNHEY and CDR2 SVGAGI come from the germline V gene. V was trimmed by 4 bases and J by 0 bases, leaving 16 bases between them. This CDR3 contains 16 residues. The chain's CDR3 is CASSSFQQVRSYEQYF. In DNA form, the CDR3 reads TGTGCCAGCAGTTCTTTTCAACAGGTCCGCTCCTACGAGCAGTACTTC.

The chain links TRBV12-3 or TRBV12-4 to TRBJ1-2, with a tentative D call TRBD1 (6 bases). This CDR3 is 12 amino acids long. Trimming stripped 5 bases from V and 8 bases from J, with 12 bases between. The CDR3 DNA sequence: TGTGCCAGCAGTCCGTACAGGGCGGGCTACACCTTC. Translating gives CASSPYRAGYTF.

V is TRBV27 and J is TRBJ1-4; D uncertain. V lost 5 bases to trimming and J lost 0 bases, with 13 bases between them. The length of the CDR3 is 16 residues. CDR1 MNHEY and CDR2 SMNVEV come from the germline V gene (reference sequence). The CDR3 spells CASSPYPGSTNEKLFF. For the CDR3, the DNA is TGTGCCAGCAGTCCCTACCCGGGGTCAACTAATGAAAAACTGTTTTTT.

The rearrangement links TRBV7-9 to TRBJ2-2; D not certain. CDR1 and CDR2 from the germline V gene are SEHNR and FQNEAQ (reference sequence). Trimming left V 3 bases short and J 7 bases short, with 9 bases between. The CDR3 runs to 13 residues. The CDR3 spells CASSFTGFGELFF. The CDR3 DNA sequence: TGTGCCAGCAGCTTTACGGGTTTCGGGGAGCTGTTTTTT.

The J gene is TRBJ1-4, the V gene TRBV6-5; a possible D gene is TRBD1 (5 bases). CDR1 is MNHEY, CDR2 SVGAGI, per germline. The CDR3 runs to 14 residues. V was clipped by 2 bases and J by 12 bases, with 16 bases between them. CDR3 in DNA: TGTGCCAGCAGTTACGACAGCATCGGCGATGAACTGTTTTTT. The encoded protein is CASSYDSIGDELFF.

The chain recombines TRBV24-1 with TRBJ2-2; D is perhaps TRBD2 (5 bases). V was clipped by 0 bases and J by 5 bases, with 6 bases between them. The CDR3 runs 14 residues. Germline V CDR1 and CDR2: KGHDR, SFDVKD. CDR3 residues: CATSDLRETGELFF. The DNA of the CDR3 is TGTGCCACCAGTGATTTGAGGGAGACCGGGGAGCTGTTTTTT.